This TCR beta chain was retrieved from a study of cytomegalovirus exposure and HLA in healthy donors. V lost 5 bases and J lost 1, with 11 bases in between. CDR1 and CDR2 from the germline V gene are SGHTA and FQGNSA. This CDR3 is 15 amino acids long. The PCR made use of 60 Vbeta and 13 Jbeta primers. How the authors handled the data: There were around 80 million unique TCR beta chains by a later count, and approximately 10 million of them were shared. Assay used: immunoSEQ multiplex PCR; TCRdb lists only in-frame clones, some missing. The V and J calls and clone size were taken over from that table, and D and trimming were inferred from the DNA. This repertoire shows 150,000 to 200,000 clones, around 85% found once; its top ten account for less than 2.5%.

J is TRBJ1-4 and V is TRBV7-2; D may be TRBD1 (6 bases). Sequencing was carried out using PBMCs. This receptor was obtained from a male donor in good health and CMV-seronegative. The CDR3 DNA follows: TGTGCCAGCAGCAACGCGGACAGAACTAATGAAAAACTGTTTTTT. It codes for CASSNADRTNEKLFF.